A single sample is the source of the 10 T cell receptor beta chains below, sequenced in a study of T cells in women clearing cervical HPV infection. The repertoire was sequenced with immunoSEQ multiplex PCR; TCRdb's copy has only in-frame clones and lacks some. The sample totals about 32,000 clones; its top ten clones hold about 6.1%. The sequenced material came from blood buffy coat. All receptors derive from a woman aged 18-70 years with a cervical HPV16 infection that either progressed to CIN3+ or cleared (not recorded which).

This clone ranks as medium-sized in terms of frequency. The CDR3 end is not reached by the read, which stops 3 residues before it; the germline J gene fills it in. The rearrangement links TRBV19 to TRBJ2-5; maybe TRBD1 (5 bases). The CDR3 runs to 14 residues. In germline, CDR1 is LNHDA, CDR2 SQIVND (reference sequence). Trimming cost V 6 bases and J 5 bases, with 16 bases left between them. CDR3 sequence: CASSPKGPTETQYF. CDR3 bases read: TGTGCCAGTAGCCCAAAGGGGCCCACGGAGACC.

As to this clone: The CDR3 end lies 3 residues beyond the end of the read and is filled in from the germline J gene. This rearrangement joins TRBV5-1 to TRBJ2-6; D might be TRBD2 (6 bases). Per germline, CDR1 SGHRS and CDR2 YFSETQ. Between the trimmed V and J ends, which lost 4 bases and 0 bases, there was a span of 11 bases. The CDR3 loop spans 16 amino acids. CDR3 in amino acids: CASSQLGGSGANVLTF. The CDR3 DNA, read in part, is TGCGCCAGCAGCCAGTTGGGGGGCTCTGGGGCCAACGTC.

In regard to this clone: The read falls 3 residues short of the CDR3 end, and the missing part is taken from the germline J gene. V is TRBV20-1 and J is TRBJ2-3, with D possibly being TRBD2 (5 bases). CDR1 DFQATT and CDR2 SNEGSKA come from the germline V gene (reference sequence). CDR3 length equals 13 residues. V gave up 2 bases and J gave up 6 bases, with 12 bases separating them. CDR3 bases read: TGCAGTGCTAGAAGGCTAGCTGGCGATACG. It encodes CSARRLAGDT. The full CDR3 protein reads CSARRLAGDTQYF.

CDR3 amino acids: CASGQLESYEQYF. The sequenced CDR3 bases are TGTGCCAGTGGACAGCTCGAATCCTACGAG. The chain combines TRBV18 with TRBJ2-7; weak D call: TRBD1 (6 bases). The CDR3 end is not reached by the read, which stops 3 residues before it; the germline J gene fills it in. V lost 9 bases and J lost 1, with 13 bases in between. The germline gives CDR1 KGHSH, CDR2 LQKENI. The CDR3 length is 13 residues.

The CDR3 region is CASSPGTGIDQPQHF. Partial CDR3 DNA: TGTGCCAGCAGCCCCGGGACAGGGATAGACCAGCCC. This chain links TRBV5-4 with TRBJ1-5; 9 nucleotides line up with TRBD1. The read halts 3 residues ahead of the CDR3 end, with the missing end drawn from the germline J gene. The CDR3 runs to 15 residues. Per the germline V gene, CDR1 is SGHNT and CDR2 is YYREEE (reference sequence). J was trimmed by 7 bases and V by 4 bases; bases with no gene match: 9.

As for this clone: The CDR3 goes on 3 residues after the read ends, and that part is filled in from the germline J gene. The chain recombines TRBV7-2 with TRBJ2-7, with TRBD2 matching over 7 bases. The V segment lost 5 bases and the J segment 1 base; nucleotides outside the gene matches: 2. CDR1 and CDR2 from the germline V gene are SGHTA and FQGNSA. The CDR3 sequence is 13 residues long. Incomplete CDR3 DNA: TGTGCCAGCAGCGGGGGGGGGTCCTACGAG. This sequence encodes CASSGGGSYE. The whole CDR3 reads CASSGGGSYEQYF.

Remarks on this clone: From the germline J gene comes the end of the CDR3, since the read stops 3 residues before it. The genes are TRBV7-8 and TRBJ1-3; D not resolved. Trimming pared 1 base from V and 0 bases from J, leaving 7 bases between. This CDR3 has 15 residues. CDR1 is SGHVS and CDR2 is FQNEAQ in the germline V gene. The sequenced CDR3 bases are TGTGCCAGCAGCTTAGGGTCGGTCTCTGGAAACACC. It is translated as CASSLGSVSGNT. The whole CDR3 is CASSLGSVSGNTIYF.

A remark on this clone: The read comes to an end 3 residues before the CDR3 does, leaving the germline J gene to fill in the end. This chain links TRBV20-1 with TRBJ2-7; TRBD2 is a possible D gene (6 bases). The ends were cut back, 3 bases at V and 2 bases at J, with 20 bases in the middle. In germline, CDR1 is DFQATT, CDR2 SNEGSKA (reference sequence). CDR3 size: 16 residues. CDR3 region: CSASGGPQNSPYEQYF. The part of the CDR3 DNA that was read is TGCAGTGCTAGCGGGGGTCCCCAAAACTCACCCTACGAG.

Worth noting for this clone: The read finishes 3 residues shy of the CDR3 end, and the germline J gene is used to complete it. The V call is TRBV6-1, the J call TRBJ1-3; 7 nucleotides match TRBD1. The CDR3 covers 16 residues. The germline V gene has CDR1 MNHNS and CDR2 SASEGT. V lost 2 bases and J lost 2; bases outside the gene matches: 6. The sequenced part of the CDR3 DNA is TGTGCCAGCAGTGAAAGGGCCCAGGGGGCTGGAAACACC. Protein sequence: CASSERAQGAGNT. From start to end, the CDR3 is CASSERAQGAGNTIYF.

Notes on this clone: The read comes to an end 3 residues before the CDR3 does, leaving the germline J gene to fill in the end. The chain carries TRBV19 and TRBJ1-4; no firm D call. Trimming shortened V by 0 bases and J by 0 bases, and 5 bases separated the two germline ends. Germline assignment: CDR1 LNHDA and CDR2 SQIVND (reference sequence). This CDR3 comprises 15 residues. CDR3 in amino acids: CASSIEAATNEKLFF. The CDR3 bases that were read are TGTGCCAGTAGTATAGAGGCAGCAACTAATGAAAAA.